Detailed here is one TCR beta chain. The method was immunoSEQ multiplex PCR; TCRdb's version includes in-frame clones alone and lacks a portion of them. The sample consists of some 150,000 clones, about 85% of them appearing once. The sample is drawn from a study of blood T cell repertoires in COVID-19. The CDR3 runs 15 residues. The germline V and J ends were trimmed by 7 bases and 2 bases, with 14 bases remaining between them. From germline, CDR1 is MNHEY and CDR2 SMNVEV (reference sequence). Sequencing input: peripheral blood. J is TRBJ1-4 and V is TRBV27, with a possible D match to TRBD1 (5 bases). The sequence came from a human donor in a cohort sampled during active COVID-19. The CDR3 DNA follows: TGTGCCAGCAAACGGGGGAGGGTGACTAATGAAAAACTGTTTTTT. It codes for CASKRGRVTNEKLFF.